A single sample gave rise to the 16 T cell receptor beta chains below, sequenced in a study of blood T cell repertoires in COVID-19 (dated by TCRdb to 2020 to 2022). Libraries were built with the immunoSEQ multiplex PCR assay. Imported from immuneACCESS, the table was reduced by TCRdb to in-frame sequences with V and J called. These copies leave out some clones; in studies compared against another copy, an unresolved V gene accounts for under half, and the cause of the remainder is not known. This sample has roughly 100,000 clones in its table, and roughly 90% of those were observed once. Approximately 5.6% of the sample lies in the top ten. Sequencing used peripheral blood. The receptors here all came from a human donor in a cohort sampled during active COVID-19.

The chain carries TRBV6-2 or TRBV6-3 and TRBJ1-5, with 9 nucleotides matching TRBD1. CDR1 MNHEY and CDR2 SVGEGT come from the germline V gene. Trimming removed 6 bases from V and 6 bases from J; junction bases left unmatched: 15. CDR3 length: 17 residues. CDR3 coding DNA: TGTGCCAGCAGCCACGATTCAGACAGGGGGGTAAGTCAGCCCCAGCATTTT. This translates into CASSHDSDRGVSQPQHF.

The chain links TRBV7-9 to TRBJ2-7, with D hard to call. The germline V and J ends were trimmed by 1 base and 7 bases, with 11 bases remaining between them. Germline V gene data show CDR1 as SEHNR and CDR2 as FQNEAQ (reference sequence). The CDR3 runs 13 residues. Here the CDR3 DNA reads TGTGCCAGCAGCTTAGTAAATACGAGGGAGCAGTACTTC. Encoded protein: CASSLVNTREQYF.

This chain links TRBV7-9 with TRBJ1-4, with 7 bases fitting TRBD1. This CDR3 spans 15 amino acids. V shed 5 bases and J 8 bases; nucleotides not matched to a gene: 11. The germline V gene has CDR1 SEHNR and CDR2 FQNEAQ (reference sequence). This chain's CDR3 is CASSEGAGSVEKLFF. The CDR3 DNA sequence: TGTGCCAGCAGCGAGGGGGCAGGGAGTGTCGAAAAACTGTTTTTT.

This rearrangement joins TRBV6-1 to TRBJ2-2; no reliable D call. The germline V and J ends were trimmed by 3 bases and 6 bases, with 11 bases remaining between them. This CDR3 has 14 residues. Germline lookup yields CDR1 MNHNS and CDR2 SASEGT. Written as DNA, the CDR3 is TGTGCCAGCAGTGAGAAACCGGCGGCCGGGGAGCTGTTTTTT. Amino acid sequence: CASSEKPAAGELFF.

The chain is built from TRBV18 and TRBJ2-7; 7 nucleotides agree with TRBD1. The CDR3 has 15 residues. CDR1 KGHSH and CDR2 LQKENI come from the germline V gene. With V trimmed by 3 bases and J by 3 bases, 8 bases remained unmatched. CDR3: CASSPTGSNFYEQYF. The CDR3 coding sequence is TGTGCCAGCTCACCGACAGGGAGTAACTTCTACGAGCAGTACTTC. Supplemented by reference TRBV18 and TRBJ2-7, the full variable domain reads NAGVMQNPRHLVRRRGQEARLRCSPMKGHSHVYWYRQLPEEGLKFMVYLQKENIIDESGMPKERFSAEFPKEGPSILRIQQVVRGDSAAYFCASSPTGSNFYEQYFGPGTRLTVT.

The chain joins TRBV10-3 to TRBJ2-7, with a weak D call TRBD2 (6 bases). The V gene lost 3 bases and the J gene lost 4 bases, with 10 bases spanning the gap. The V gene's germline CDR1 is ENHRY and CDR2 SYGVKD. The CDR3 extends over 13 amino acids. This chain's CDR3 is CAISEQAGYEQYF. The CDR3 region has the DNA TGTGCCATCAGTGAACAAGCGGGTTACGAGCAGTACTTC.

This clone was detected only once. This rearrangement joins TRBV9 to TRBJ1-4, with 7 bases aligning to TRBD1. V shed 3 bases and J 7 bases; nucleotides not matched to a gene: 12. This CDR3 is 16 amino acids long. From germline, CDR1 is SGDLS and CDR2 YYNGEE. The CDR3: CASSDSYRGEGEKLFF. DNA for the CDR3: TGTGCCAGCAGCGACTCATACAGGGGTGAGGGTGAAAAACTGTTTTTT.

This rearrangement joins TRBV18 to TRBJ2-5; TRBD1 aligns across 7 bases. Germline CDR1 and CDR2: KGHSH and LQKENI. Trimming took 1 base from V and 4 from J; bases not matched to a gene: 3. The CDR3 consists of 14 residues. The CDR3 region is CASSPQGALETQYF. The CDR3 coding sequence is TGTGCCAGCTCACCACAGGGGGCCTTAGAGACCCAGTACTTC.

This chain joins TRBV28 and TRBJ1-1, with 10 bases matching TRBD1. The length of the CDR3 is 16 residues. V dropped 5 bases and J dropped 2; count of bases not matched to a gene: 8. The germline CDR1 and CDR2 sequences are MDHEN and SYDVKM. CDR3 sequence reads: CASSPLTGGVNTEAFF. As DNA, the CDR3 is TGTGCCAGCAGTCCACTGACAGGGGGCGTCAACACTGAAGCTTTCTTT. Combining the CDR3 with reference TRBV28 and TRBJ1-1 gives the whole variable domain DVKVTQSSRYLVKRTGEKVFLECVQDMDHENMFWYRQDPGLGLRLIYFSYDVKMKEKGDIPEGYSVSREKKERFSLILESASTNQTSMYLCASSPLTGGVNTEAFFGQGTRLTVV.

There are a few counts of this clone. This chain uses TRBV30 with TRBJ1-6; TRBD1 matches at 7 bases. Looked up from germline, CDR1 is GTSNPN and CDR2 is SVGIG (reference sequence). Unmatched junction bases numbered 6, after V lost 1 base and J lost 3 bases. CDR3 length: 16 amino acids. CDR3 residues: CAWSGDSLRYNSPLHF. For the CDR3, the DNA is TGTGCCTGGAGTGGGGACAGCCTCCGCTATAATTCACCCCTCCACTTT.

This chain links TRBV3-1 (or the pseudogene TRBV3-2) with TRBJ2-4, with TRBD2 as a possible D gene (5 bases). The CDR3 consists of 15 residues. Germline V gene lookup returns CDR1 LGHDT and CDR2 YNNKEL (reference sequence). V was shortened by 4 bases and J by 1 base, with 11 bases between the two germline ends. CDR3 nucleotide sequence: TGTGCCAGCAGCCTGATGTCGGGGGCCAAAAACATTCAGTACTTC. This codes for CASSLMSGAKNIQYF.

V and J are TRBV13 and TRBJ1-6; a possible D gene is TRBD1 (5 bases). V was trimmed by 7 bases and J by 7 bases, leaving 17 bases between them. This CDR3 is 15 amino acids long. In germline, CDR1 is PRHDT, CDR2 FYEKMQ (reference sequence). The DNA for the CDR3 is TGTGCCAGCACCCAGTGGGGGGACTTGAATTCACCCCTCCACTTT. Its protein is CASTQWGDLNSPLHF.

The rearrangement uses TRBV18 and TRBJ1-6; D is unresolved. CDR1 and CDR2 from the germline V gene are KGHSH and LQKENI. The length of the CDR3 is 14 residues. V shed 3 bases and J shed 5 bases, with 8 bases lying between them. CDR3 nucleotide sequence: TGTGCCAGCTCACCGGGCCATAATAATTCACCCCTCCACTTT. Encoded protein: CASSPGHNNSPLHF.

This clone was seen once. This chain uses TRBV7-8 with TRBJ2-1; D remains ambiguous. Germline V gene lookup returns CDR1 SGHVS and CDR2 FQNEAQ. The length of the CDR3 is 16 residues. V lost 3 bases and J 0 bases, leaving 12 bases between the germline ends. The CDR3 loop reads CASSFSPASSYNEQFF. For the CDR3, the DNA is TGTGCCAGCAGCTTTAGCCCAGCGAGCTCCTACAATGAGCAGTTCTTC.

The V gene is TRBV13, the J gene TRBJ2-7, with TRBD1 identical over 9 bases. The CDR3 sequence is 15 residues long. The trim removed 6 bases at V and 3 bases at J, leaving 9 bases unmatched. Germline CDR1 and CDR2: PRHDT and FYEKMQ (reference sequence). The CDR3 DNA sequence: TGTGCCAGCAGTCCTCGTGGGACAGGGCTCTACGAGCAGTACTTC. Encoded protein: CASSPRGTGLYEQYF.

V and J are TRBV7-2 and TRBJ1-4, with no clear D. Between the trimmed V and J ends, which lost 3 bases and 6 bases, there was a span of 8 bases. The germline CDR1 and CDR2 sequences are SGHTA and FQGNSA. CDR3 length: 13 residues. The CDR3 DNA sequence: TGTGCCAGCAGCTTCTCGCAGTATGAAAAACTGTTTTTT. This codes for CASSFSQYEKLFF.